This passage covers 27 T cell receptor beta chains from one sample sequenced in a study of beta chain features in type 1 diabetes. Expressed TCRB transcripts were sequenced because the entire RNA isolate underwent reverse transcription. Data came from immunoSEQ multiplex PCR; TCRdb stores just in-frame clones and leaves some out. The sample holds tens of thousands of clones, 25% to 35% seen once. The sequenced sample was stem cell memory CD4+ T cells from blood. These receptors originate from a woman in her late teens or twenties in good health.

In this sample, this clone turned up a few times. The chain is built from TRBV7-9 and TRBJ2-2; D is possibly TRBD2 (7 bases). The CDR3 covers 15 residues. The germline gives CDR1 SEHNR, CDR2 FQNEAQ (reference sequence). Trimming left V 7 bases short and J 3 bases short, with 15 bases between. CDR3 loop: CASIRGGADTGELFF. The CDR3 DNA follows: TGTGCCAGCATCAGAGGGGGGGCAGACACCGGGGAGCTGTTTTTT.

This chain connects TRBV6-1 to TRBJ1-1, with D maybe TRBD1 (5 bases). The CDR3 runs to 15 residues. With 1 base removed from V and 4 bases from J, the gap between germline ends came to 13 bases. CDR1 is MNHNS and CDR2 is SASEGT in the germline V gene. The CDR3 nucleotides read TGTGCCAGCAGTGAAGGCCGGGGACTGGGCACTGAAGCTTTCTTT. This encodes CASSEGRGLGTEAFF.

This clone has more than one count but fewer than ten. The genes are TRBV18 and TRBJ2-1; 8 bases are a match to TRBD2. After removal of 3 bases from V and 8 bases from J, the junction contained 3 bases not matched to a gene. The CDR3 loop spans 13 amino acids. Per germline, CDR1 KGHSH and CDR2 LQKENI. The CDR3 loop reads CASSPNGGDEQFF. CDR3 in DNA: TGTGCCAGCTCACCGAACGGGGGGGATGAGCAGTTCTTC.

The chain carries TRBV21-1 and TRBJ2-1; the table's D call of TRBD2 was not tested on the DNA. TRBV21-1 is an annotated pseudogene. There are 15 residues in the CDR3. CDR3 DNA sequence: TGTGCCAGCAGCGAAAGGAACGGGAGAGGAGATGAGCAGTTCTTC. This translates into CASSERNGRGDEQFF.

This clone was observed a few times. This CDR3 is CASSFPGTDTQYF. The CDR3 region has the DNA TGTGCCAGCAGCTTCCCAGGCACAGATACGCAGTATTTT. The gene calls are TRBV11-2 and TRBJ2-3; D unresolved. The V end was cut by 3 bases, the J end by 1 base, with 5 bases between. This CDR3 region has 13 residues. CDR1 is SGHAT, CDR2 FQNNGV, per germline.

The table lists this clone with a few counts. The chain combines TRBV27 with TRBJ2-7; 11 bases are shared with TRBD2. This CDR3 has 16 amino acids. V lost 4 bases to trimming and J lost 6 bases; unmatched junction nucleotides: 11. Germline V gene sequence: CDR1 MNHEY, CDR2 SMNVEV (reference sequence). In nucleotides, the CDR3 is TGTGCCAGCAGTTCACTAGCGGGAGTCAAACTGTTCGAGCAGTACTTC. Translation gives CASSSLAGVKLFEQYF.

There are a few counts of this clone. J is TRBJ2-3 and V is TRBV30; 7 bases agree with TRBD1. In germline, CDR1 is GTSNPN, CDR2 SVGIG (reference sequence). Trimming took 3 bases from V and 7 from J; bases not matched to a gene: 16. The CDR3 spans 16 residues. The CDR3 loop is CAWRLPRNRGLYTQYF. CDR3 nucleotide sequence: TGTGCCTGGAGGCTCCCGAGGAACAGGGGCCTGTATACGCAGTATTTT.

This chain uses TRBV5-1 with TRBJ2-5; the D gene is possibly TRBD2 (5 bases). The CDR3 loop spans 14 amino acids. From germline, CDR1 is SGHRS and CDR2 YFSETQ. V lost 1 base and J lost 2, with 9 bases in between. The CDR3 DNA follows: TGCGCCAGCAGCTTGATCGAGGGACAAGAGACCCAGTACTTC. Translated: CASSLIEGQETQYF. The full variable domain, completed using reference TRBV5-1 and TRBJ2-5, is KAGVTQTPRYLIKTRGQQVTLSCSPISGHRSVSWYQQTPGQGLQFLFEYFSETQRNKGNFPGRFSGRQFSNSRSEMNVSTLELGDSALYLCASSLIEGQETQYFGPGTRLLVL.

This clone was detected once. The chain combines TRBV6-6 with TRBJ2-7, with a possible D match to TRBD1 (6 bases). The CDR3 runs to 13 residues. Trimming took 5 bases from V and 3 from J, leaving 11 bases between them. Germline assignment: CDR1 MNHNY and CDR2 SVGAGI (reference sequence). The CDR3 sequence is CASSQGTNYEQYF. DNA of the CDR3: TGTGCCAGCAGTCAGGGGACCAACTACGAGCAGTACTTC.

The sample holds a few counts of this clone. This chain joins TRBV18 and TRBJ1-1; the match to TRBD1 covers 11 bases. From germline, CDR1 is KGHSH and CDR2 LQKENI. The V segment lost 6 bases and the J segment 1 base; nucleotides outside the gene matches: 7. The CDR3 has 16 residues. CDR3 region: CASSPRDRGRNTEAFF. CDR3 coding DNA: TGTGCCAGCTCGCCCCGGGACAGGGGGAGGAACACTGAAGCTTTCTTT.

This clone appeared a few times. V is TRBV7-2 and J is TRBJ1-2; tentative D call: TRBD1 (6 bases). V shed 4 bases and J shed 8 bases, with 26 bases lying between them. Germline assignment: CDR1 SGHTA and CDR2 FQGNSA. This CDR3 has 17 residues. The CDR3 is CASSSTTIRGQTGGYTF. The CDR3 region has the DNA TGTGCCAGCAGCTCCACGACAATCAGGGGCCAAACTGGCGGCTACACCTTC.

The V call is TRBV10-3, the J call TRBJ1-1; tentatively, D is TRBD1 (6 bases). Germline lookup yields CDR1 ENHRY and CDR2 SYGVKD. This CDR3 comprises 15 residues. V was trimmed by 6 bases and J by 3 bases, leaving 17 bases between them. CDR3 DNA sequence: TGTGCCATCAGGGACATGACAGGAGAGGACACTGAAGCTTTCTTT. Protein sequence: CAIRDMTGEDTEAFF.

In this sample, this clone turned up a few times. The chain has TRBV30 and TRBJ1-6; 10 bases map to TRBD1. In germline, CDR1 is GTSNPN, CDR2 SVGIG (reference sequence). After removal of 3 bases from V and 2 bases from J, the junction contained 7 bases not matched to a gene. There are 17 residues in the CDR3. CDR3 sequence reads: CAWSGGQGRTYNSPLHF. For the CDR3, the DNA is TGTGCCTGGAGCGGGGGACAGGGGAGAACCTATAATTCACCCCTCCACTTT.

This clone showed up just a few times. The chain has TRBV7-2 and TRBJ2-5; D may be TRBD2 (5 bases). The CDR3 consists of 15 residues. Trimming pared 2 bases from V and 2 bases from J, leaving 12 bases between. Per germline, CDR1 SGHTA and CDR2 FQGNSA. This CDR3 reads CASSLIGGGQETQYF. The CDR3 nucleotides read TGTGCCAGCAGCTTAATCGGAGGTGGTCAAGAGACCCAGTACTTC.

The gene calls are TRBV7-2 and TRBJ2-7, with D unclear. The CDR3 covers 11 residues. V dropped 5 bases and J dropped 3 bases, with 5 bases sitting between them. The germline V gene encodes CDR1 SGHTA and CDR2 FQGNSA. DNA for the CDR3: TGTGCCAGCAGCGCTATCTACGAGCAGTACTTC. Protein sequence: CASSAIYEQYF.

This clone has more than one count but fewer than ten. The chain combines TRBV23-1 with TRBJ1-2; unclear D gene. TRBV23-1 counts as an open reading frame of uncertain function. CDR3 length: 13 amino acids. Trimming took 0 bases from V and 8 from J, leaving 10 bases between them. The DNA for the CDR3 is TGCGCCAGCAGTCAATCCGGGAGTTTGGGCTACACCTTC. The encoded protein is CASSQSGSLGYTF.

A few counts support this clone. The junction departs from germline at one end; a sequencing error may be responsible. The rearrangement links TRBV7-7 to TRBJ2-7, with D perhaps TRBD1 (5 bases). The CDR3 covers 13 residues. In germline, CDR1 is SSHAT, CDR2 FNYEAQ (reference sequence). CDR3 in DNA: TGTGCTAGCAGCTTTGGCCCAAGGGGTGAGCAGTACTTC. Its translation is CASSFGPRGEQYF. The variable domain in full, completed from reference TRBV7-7 and TRBJ2-7, reads GAGVSQSPRYKVTKRGQDVTLRCDPISSHATLYWYQQALGQGPEFLTYFNYEAQPDKSGLPSDRFSAERPEGSISTLTIQRTEQRDSAMYRCASSFGPRGEQYFGPGTRLTVT.

The table lists this clone with a few counts. The chain recombines TRBV7-9 with TRBJ2-7, with a weak D call TRBD2 (7 bases). Germline V gene data show CDR1 as SEHNR and CDR2 as FQNEAQ (reference sequence). Trimming pared 7 bases from V and 3 bases from J, leaving 22 bases between. This CDR3 contains 16 residues. The CDR3 DNA is TGTGCCAGCACCATCTGGGGGGGACAAGGATTCTACGAGCAGTACTTC. Translating it yields CASTIWGGQGFYEQYF.

This chain joins TRBV5-4 and TRBJ2-5; a weak D match, TRBD2 (6 bases). Germline-derived CDR1 and CDR2 are SGHNT and YYREEE (reference sequence). The V end lost 4 bases, the J end lost 7 bases, and 14 bases lay between the germline ends. The CDR3 runs 13 residues. For the CDR3, the DNA is TGTGCCAGCAGCGGGGGACTGTTGGGGACCCAGTACTTC. It encodes CASSGGLLGTQYF.

V and J are TRBV19 and TRBJ2-1; D perhaps matches TRBD1 (5 bases). CDR1 and CDR2 (germline): LNHDA, SQIVND (reference sequence). This CDR3 comprises 18 residues. The V end lost 4 bases, the J end lost 0 bases, and 19 bases lay between the germline ends. The CDR3 reads CASSRRARGSDSYNEQFF. CDR3 nucleotides: TGTGCCAGTAGTAGACGGGCTAGGGGATCCGACTCCTACAATGAGCAGTTCTTC.

The sample holds a few counts of this clone. V gene TRBV19 combines with J gene TRBJ1-5; D remains unclear. Trimming cost V 5 bases and J 7 bases, with 6 bases left between them. Germline V gene sequence: CDR1 LNHDA, CDR2 SQIVND (reference sequence). The CDR3 is 11 residues long. CDR3 sequence: CASSRGQPQHF. The CDR3 bases are TGTGCCAGTAGTCGAGGGCAGCCCCAGCATTTT. Full variable domain (missing parts from reference TRBV19 and TRBJ1-5): DGGITQSPKYLFRKEGQNVTLSCEQNLNHDAMYWYRQDPGQGLRLIYYSQIVNDFQKGDIAEGYSVSREKKESFPLTVTSAQKNPTAFYLCASSRGQPQHFGDGTRLSIL.

CDR3 sequence (DNA): TGCGCCAGCAGTGCGGGACATGGGGAGACCCAGTACTTC. Amino acids: CASSAGHGETQYF. V usage is TRBV10-1 and J usage is TRBJ2-5, with D possibly being TRBD1 (6 bases). The V end was cut by 4 bases, the J end by 5 bases, with 11 bases between. The CDR3 has 13 amino acids. From germline, CDR1 is WNHNN and CDR2 SYGVQD (reference sequence).

Comments on this clone: This CDR3 is also generated by other DNA sequences in the sample. The chain couples TRBV30 to TRBJ2-5; D may be TRBD2 (7 bases). Germline CDR1 is GTSNPN and CDR2 is SVGIG (reference sequence). CDR3 length: 13 residues. CDR3 residues: CALRLRGGETQYF. CDR3 bases: TGTGCTCTAAGGCTAAGGGGGGGAGAGACCCAGTACTTC.

The V gene is TRBV19, the J gene TRBJ2-3; 9 nucleotides align to TRBD2. Germline CDR1 is LNHDA and CDR2 is SQIVND (reference sequence). V shed 4 bases and J 5 bases; nucleotides not matched to a gene: 7. This CDR3 comprises 15 residues. CDR3 protein: CASSTSGRRGDTQYF. In nucleotides, the CDR3 is TGTGCCAGTAGTACGAGCGGGAGGAGGGGAGATACGCAGTATTTT. The full variable domain, in which reference TRBV19 and TRBJ2-3 provide the parts outside the CDR3, is DGGITQSPKYLFRKEGQNVTLSCEQNLNHDAMYWYRQDPGQGLRLIYYSQIVNDFQKGDIAEGYSVSREKKESFPLTVTSAQKNPTAFYLCASSTSGRRGDTQYFGPGTRLTVL.

The CDR3 loop reads CATSRPAGELFF. The CDR3 region has the DNA TGTGCCACCAGTAGACCGGCCGGGGAGCTGTTTTTT. J is TRBJ2-2 and V is TRBV15; D uncertain. CDR3 length equals 12 residues. The germline CDR1 and CDR2 sequences are LNHNV and YYDKDF (reference sequence). V lost 6 bases and J 6 bases, leaving 8 bases between the germline ends. Full variable domain (missing parts from reference TRBV15 and TRBJ2-2): DAMVIQNPRYQVTQFGKPVTLSCSQTLNHNVMYWYQQKSSQAPKLLFHYYDKDFNNEADTPDNFQSRRPNTSFCFLDIRSPGLGDTAMYLCATSRPAGELFFGEGSRLTVL.

The chain couples TRBV5-6 to TRBJ2-1; D is possibly TRBD2 (5 bases). The CDR3 totals 14 residues. Germline values: CDR1 SGHDT, CDR2 YYEEEE. V was clipped by 0 bases and J by 5 bases, with 9 bases between them. CDR3 region: CASSLAGSHNEQFF. CDR3 coding DNA: TGTGCCAGCAGCTTGGCTGGGAGTCACAATGAGCAGTTCTTC.

This chain connects TRBV18 to TRBJ2-1; the match to TRBD1 covers 8 bases. V lost 4 bases and J lost 4; bases outside the gene matches: 6. The CDR3 loop spans 15 amino acids. From germline, CDR1 is KGHSH and CDR2 LQKENI. CDR3 bases: TGTGCCAGCTCACACGACAGGGGCGGTTACAATGAGCAGTTCTTC. This sequence encodes CASSHDRGGYNEQFF.